The 17 T cell receptor beta chains presented below share a single source sample, sequenced in a study of cytomegalovirus exposure and HLA in healthy donors. Researchers ran the PCR with 60 Vbeta and 13 Jbeta primers. The protocol was immunoSEQ multiplex PCR, while the TCRdb copy is restricted to in-frame clones and leaves out a portion. The table has around 150,000 clones, nearly 80% seen once; the top ten hold approximately 3.1%. The sample was PBMCs. The receptors derive from a woman aged 40 to 50 in good health and CMV-seronegative.

The rearrangement links TRBV18 to TRBJ2-2; 8 nucleotides agree with TRBD1. The length of the CDR3 is 15 residues. Germline lookup yields CDR1 KGHSH and CDR2 LQKENI. The J segment lost 4 bases and the V segment lost 6 bases, leaving 7 bases of the junction unmatched. As DNA, the CDR3 is TGTGCCAGCTCGTCGGACAGGGAGTTCACCGGGGAGCTGTTTTTT. Encoded protein: CASSSDREFTGELFF.

This sequence joins TRBV6-6 and TRBJ1-4; D gene unclear. The ends were cut back, 0 bases at V and 4 bases at J, with 9 bases in the middle. This CDR3 contains 15 residues. In germline, CDR1 is MNHNY, CDR2 SVGAGI (reference sequence). The CDR3 bases are TGTGCCAGCAGTTACTCGGGCAGAGTTAATGAAAAACTGTTTTTT. This encodes CASSYSGRVNEKLFF.

This clone was counted between two and nine times. The V gene is TRBV2, the J gene TRBJ1-2; weak D call: TRBD1 (5 bases). Germline lookup yields CDR1 SNHLY and CDR2 FYNNEI. The CDR3 totals 13 residues. Trimming left V 10 bases short and J 3 bases short, with 15 bases between. The CDR3 here is CATKTEGDYGYTF. The CDR3 coding sequence is TGTGCCACCAAGACAGAAGGGGACTATGGCTACACCTTC.

The rearrangement uses TRBV7-8 and TRBJ1-3, with a possible D match to TRBD1 (5 bases). The V gene lost 5 bases and the J gene lost 4 bases, with 18 bases spanning the gap. This CDR3 has 16 residues. Germline loops: CDR1 SGHVS, CDR2 FQNEAQ. This CDR3 is CASSALNWGGGNTIYF. In nucleotides, the CDR3 is TGTGCCAGCAGCGCACTCAACTGGGGGGGAGGAAACACCATATATTTT.

The chain recombines TRBV5-1 with TRBJ2-3; TRBD1 is a possible D gene (5 bases). The CDR3 length is 16 residues. Trimming stripped 4 bases from V and 3 bases from J, with 18 bases between. Germline CDR1 reads SGHRS; CDR2 reads YFSETQ. CDR3 bases: TGCGCCAGCAGCCCGGCACCGTCGAAGGGGACAGATACGCAGTATTTT. Translating gives CASSPAPSKGTDTQYF.

The rearrangement uses TRBV5-1 and TRBJ1-5; D ambiguous. Germline V gene data show CDR1 as SGHRS and CDR2 as YFSETQ. V lost 5 bases and J 0 bases, leaving 12 bases between the germline ends. The length of the CDR3 is 15 residues. This chain's CDR3 is CASRRKDDSNQPQHF. CDR3 DNA: TGCGCCAGCAGGAGGAAGGATGATAGCAATCAGCCCCAGCATTTT. The full variable domain, its missing parts supplied by reference TRBV5-1 and TRBJ1-5, is KAGVTQTPRYLIKTRGQQVTLSCSPISGHRSVSWYQQTPGQGLQFLFEYFSETQRNKGNFPGRFSGRQFSNSRSEMNVSTLELGDSALYLCASRRKDDSNQPQHFGDGTRLSIL.

The sample holds a few counts of this clone. This chain connects TRBV4-2 to TRBJ1-2; D gene ambiguous. Trimming cost V 0 bases and J 4 bases, with 12 bases left between them. CDR1 is LGHNA and CDR2 is YNFKEQ in the germline V gene. CDR3 size: 15 residues. The CDR3 coding sequence is TGTGCCAGCAGCCAAGATGGTTTAGCTACCTATGGCTACACCTTC. Its translation: CASSQDGLATYGYTF.

Regarding this clone: Other DNA sequences of this sample code for an identical CDR3. The chain recombines TRBV15 with TRBJ2-1; 10 bases line up with TRBD2. After removal of 3 bases from V and 1 base from J, the junction contained 3 bases not matched to a gene. Per the germline V gene, CDR1 is LNHNV and CDR2 is YYDKDF (reference sequence). This CDR3 comprises 16 residues. The CDR3 is CATSSLAGGSYNEQFF. The DNA for the CDR3 is TGTGCCACCAGCAGTTTAGCGGGGGGTTCCTACAATGAGCAGTTCTTC.

V gene TRBV5-1 combines with J gene TRBJ2-5; possibly TRBD1 for D (6 bases). The J call is uncertain, as TRBJ2-7 better fits the DNA end. The CDR3 has 14 amino acids. Germline-derived CDR1 and CDR2 are SGHRS and YFSETQ. CDR3 in amino acids: CASSPTTGRVEQYF. Here the CDR3 DNA reads TGCGCCAGCAGCCCAACCACAGGGCGGGTCGAGCAGTACTTC.

This clone has a handful of counts. The rearrangement uses TRBV15 and TRBJ2-7; 8 bases are a match to TRBD2. Germline assignment: CDR1 LNHNV and CDR2 YYDKDF (reference sequence). Trimming took 4 bases from V and 1 from J; bases not matched to a gene: 9. This CDR3 comprises 16 residues. In nucleotides, the CDR3 is TGTGCCACCAGCATCGGCGGGGGGATTACTTCCTACGAGCAGTACTTC. Translation: CATSIGGGITSYEQYF.

The chain joins TRBV5-1 to TRBJ2-7, with 7 bases aligning to TRBD1. Looked up from germline, CDR1 is SGHRS and CDR2 is YFSETQ. Trimming at V came to 4 bases and at J to 0 bases, leaving 10 bases not matched to a gene. This CDR3 contains 16 residues. In nucleotides, the CDR3 is TGCGCCAGCAGCCGTAGACAGGGCCCGTCCTCCTACGAGCAGTACTTC. Its translation is CASSRRQGPSSYEQYF.

This clone was seen a single time. V and J are TRBV11-2 and TRBJ1-1; TRBD1 agrees at 7 bases. The CDR3 consists of 16 residues. Germline-derived CDR1 and CDR2 are SGHAT and FQNNGV. The V segment lost 5 bases and the J segment 2 bases; nucleotides outside the gene matches: 11. The CDR3 sequence is CASSQITTGRNTEAFF. DNA for the CDR3: TGTGCCAGCAGCCAGATCACGACAGGGCGAAACACTGAAGCTTTCTTT.

The V and J genes are TRBV7-9 and TRBJ2-3; weak D call: TRBD1 (5 bases). Germline-derived CDR1 and CDR2 are SEHNR and FQNEAQ (reference sequence). The CDR3 has 15 residues. Deletions cut 3 bases from V and 1 base from J, with 11 bases between. This CDR3 is CASSFQGSGTDTQYF. CDR3 DNA: TGTGCCAGCAGCTTTCAGGGATCAGGCACAGATACGCAGTATTTT. The complete variable domain, with remaining parts taken from reference TRBV7-9 and TRBJ2-3, reads DTGVSQNPRHKITKRGQNVTFRCDPISEHNRLYWYRQTLGQGPEFLTYFQNEAQLEKSRLLSDRFSAERPKGSFSTLEIQRTEQGDSAMYLCASSFQGSGTDTQYFGPGTRLTVL.

This chain uses TRBV4-2 with TRBJ1-6; no firm D call. The CDR3 totals 17 residues. CDR1 and CDR2 (germline): LGHNA, YNFKEQ. V was shortened by 4 bases and J by 6 bases, with 19 bases between the two germline ends. The CDR3 is CASSPNTRVQFNSPLHF. The CDR3 region has the DNA TGTGCCAGCAGCCCCAACACCCGGGTGCAATTTAATTCACCCCTCCACTTT.

V is TRBV18 and J is TRBJ1-6; maybe TRBD1 (5 bases). The germline V gene encodes CDR1 KGHSH and CDR2 LQKENI. This CDR3 spans 15 amino acids. V lost 3 bases to trimming and J lost 3 bases, with 9 bases between them. CDR3 nucleotide sequence: TGTGCCAGCTCACCCGACAGAAGCTATAATTCACCCCTCCACTTT. Translated: CASSPDRSYNSPLHF.

The chain couples TRBV6-6 to TRBJ1-2, with 8 bases aligning to TRBD1. The V segment lost 7 bases and the J segment 5 bases; nucleotides outside the gene matches: 12. This CDR3 region has 15 residues. Per germline, CDR1 MNHNY and CDR2 SVGAGI (reference sequence). In DNA form, the CDR3 reads TGTGCCAGCACCAACAGGGGACAGGACCTTTATGGCTACACCTTC. Translating gives CASTNRGQDLYGYTF.

This rearrangement joins TRBV11-2 to TRBJ2-7; 8 bases match TRBD1. The CDR3 has 15 residues. The germline V gene encodes CDR1 SGHAT and CDR2 FQNNGV. The ends lost 5 bases at V and 4 bases at J; junction bases unmatched: 10. The CDR3 DNA follows: TGTGCCAGCAGCCCTACCGACAGGGGCTATTACGAGCAGTACTTC. It codes for CASSPTDRGYYEQYF.